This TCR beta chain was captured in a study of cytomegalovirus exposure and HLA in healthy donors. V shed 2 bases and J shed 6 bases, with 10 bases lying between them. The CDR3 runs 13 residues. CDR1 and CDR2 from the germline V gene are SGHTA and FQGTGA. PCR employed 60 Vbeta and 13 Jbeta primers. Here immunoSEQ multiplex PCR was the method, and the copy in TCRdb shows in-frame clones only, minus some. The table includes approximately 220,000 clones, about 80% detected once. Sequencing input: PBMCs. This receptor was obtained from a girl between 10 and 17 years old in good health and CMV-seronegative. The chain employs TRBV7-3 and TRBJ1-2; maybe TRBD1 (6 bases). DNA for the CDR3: TGTGCCAGCAGCTTATTAGGGGGGGATGGCTACACCTTC. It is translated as CASSLLGGDGYTF.